The 32 T cell receptor beta chains listed next were all sequenced from one sample in a study of STAT5B mutations in CD4+ large granular lymphocyte leukemia. Method: immunoSEQ multiplex PCR; TCRdb's copy keeps in-frame clones and lacks some. The data show about 33,000 clones, approximately 90% seen once. The sequenced sample was CD4+ T cells from blood buffy coats. Every receptor here comes from a human donor in good health.

The genes are TRBV25-1 and TRBJ1-1; TRBD1 agrees at 11 bases. There are 12 residues in the CDR3. In germline, CDR1 is MGHDK, CDR2 SYGVNS. V was pared by 7 bases and J by 11 bases, with 6 bases of the junction left unmatched. The CDR3 nucleotides read TGTGCCAGCACCGGGACAGGGGGAGAGGCTTTCTTT. It is translated as CASTGTGGEAFF.

V usage is TRBV6-1 and J usage is TRBJ2-3, with 7 bases identical to TRBD1. The trim removed 2 bases at V and 4 bases at J, leaving 3 bases unmatched. Germline V gives CDR1 MNHNS, CDR2 SASEGT. The CDR3 totals 14 residues. The CDR3 here is CASSEQGVPDTQYF. Here the CDR3 DNA reads TGTGCCAGCAGTGAACAGGGGGTTCCAGATACGCAGTATTTT.

This chain links TRBV27 with TRBJ2-3; D may match TRBD1 or TRBD2 (5 bases each). There are 16 residues in the CDR3. V lost 5 bases, J lost 5 bases, and 20 bases lay in between. Looked up from germline, CDR1 is MNHEY and CDR2 is SMNVEV (reference sequence). The CDR3 DNA reads as TGTGCCAGCAGTCCCCCGGGACGAAGGGCGGGAGATACGCAGTATTTT. It codes for CASSPPGRRAGDTQYF.

The rearrangement uses TRBV20-1 and TRBJ2-5; 7 bases are a match to TRBD2. CDR1 is DFQATT and CDR2 is SNEGSKA in the germline V gene (reference sequence). This CDR3 spans 11 amino acids. In DNA, the CDR3 is TGCGGCCTCTCGCGGGGGGAGACCCAGTACTTC. Protein sequence: CGLSRGETQYF.

The chain carries TRBV6-5 and TRBJ1-5; 9 nucleotides align to TRBD1. The CDR3 length is 14 residues. Looked up from germline, CDR1 is MNHEY and CDR2 is SVGAGI. J lost 3 bases, V lost 6 bases, and 3 bases had no gene match. CDR3 residues: CASRSQGANQPQHF. The CDR3 DNA reads as TGTGCCAGCAGGTCACAGGGGGCCAATCAGCCCCAGCATTTT.

This chain links TRBV7-9 with TRBJ2-5; D remains unclear. This CDR3 has 11 amino acids. Trimming cost V 4 bases and J 6 bases, with 6 bases left between them. CDR1 and CDR2 (germline): SEHNR, FQNEAQ (reference sequence). In DNA form, the CDR3 reads TGTGCCAGCAGCTCGGAGAAGACCCAGTACTTC. This encodes CASSSEKTQYF. Combining the CDR3 with reference TRBV7-9 and TRBJ2-5 gives the whole variable domain DTGVSQNPRHKITKRGQNVTFRCDPISEHNRLYWYRQTLGQGPEFLTYFQNEAQLEKSRLLSDRFSAERPKGSFSTLEIQRTEQGDSAMYLCASSSEKTQYFGPGTRLLVL.

The V and J genes are TRBV5-4 and TRBJ2-7; the match to TRBD2 covers 7 bases. CDR3 length equals 18 residues. From germline, CDR1 is SGHNT and CDR2 YYREEE (reference sequence). V gave up 0 bases and J gave up 4 bases; unmatched junction bases: 16. CDR3 protein: CASSLAGWGGSFGYEQYF. CDR3 sequence (DNA): TGTGCCAGCAGCTTGGCCGGGTGGGGCGGGAGTTTCGGATACGAGCAGTACTTC.

The chain couples TRBV4-1 to TRBJ2-4, with D maybe TRBD1 (6 bases). The germline V gene has CDR1 MGHRA and CDR2 YSYEKL. V dropped 0 bases and J dropped 0 bases, with 15 bases sitting between them. This CDR3 is 18 amino acids long. CDR3 in amino acids: CASSQDPGQLLAKNIQYF. For the CDR3, the DNA is TGCGCCAGCAGCCAAGATCCCGGACAGTTACTAGCCAAAAACATTCAGTACTTC.

This chain links TRBV14 with TRBJ2-7; no firm D call. Trimming left V 3 bases short and J 3 bases short, with 3 bases between. The CDR3 extends over 11 amino acids. Per germline, CDR1 SGHDN and CDR2 FVKESK. The CDR3 sequence: CASSQIYEQYF. The CDR3 DNA sequence: TGTGCCAGCAGCCAGATCTACGAGCAGTACTTC.

This chain uses TRBV29-1 with TRBJ1-1; D is undetermined. CDR1 and CDR2 (germline): SQVTM, ANQGSEA. Trimming left V 6 bases short and J 5 bases short, with 16 bases between. This CDR3 has 13 residues. The CDR3 sequence: CSVRTGRWTEAFF. CDR3 nucleotides: TGCAGCGTGAGGACCGGGAGATGGACTGAAGCTTTCTTT.

This rearrangement joins TRBV29-1 to TRBJ2-5; D may be TRBD1 (6 bases). This CDR3 has 14 amino acids. Looked up from germline, CDR1 is SQVTM and CDR2 is ANQGSEA. V lost 6 bases to trimming and J lost 6 bases, with 20 bases between them. As DNA, the CDR3 is TGCAGCGTAGTCGGGACCCCGGGACAAAAGACCCAGTACTTC. Translation gives CSVVGTPGQKTQYF.

J is TRBJ2-2 and V is TRBV5-4, with 9 bases identical to TRBD2. The CDR3 is 16 amino acids. The germline gives CDR1 SGHNT, CDR2 YYREEE (reference sequence). V dropped 2 bases and J dropped 3; count of bases not matched to a gene: 5. DNA for the CDR3: TGTGCCAGCAGCTTTAAAGTAGCGGGAGACACCGGGGAGCTGTTTTTT. Amino acid sequence: CASSFKVAGDTGELFF.

The CDR3 here is CASTTWGQNYGYTF. CDR3 DNA sequence: TGTGCCAGCACCACTTGGGGACAGAACTATGGCTACACCTTC. This chain uses TRBV5-5 with TRBJ1-2, with 7 bases aligning to TRBD1. Per the germline V gene, CDR1 is SGHKS and CDR2 is YYEKEE (reference sequence). The trim removed 6 bases at V and 2 bases at J, leaving 7 bases unmatched. This CDR3 has 14 residues. The variable domain in full, completed from reference TRBV5-5 and TRBJ1-2, reads DAGVTQSPTHLIKTRGQQVTLRCSPISGHKSVSWYQQVLGQGPQFIFQYYEKEERGRGNFPDRFSARQFPNYSSELNVNALLLGDSALYLCASTTWGQNYGYTFGSGTRLTVV.

In its sample, this clone was seen a few times. The CDR3 here is CASREGDKYNEQFF. Here the CDR3 DNA reads TGTGCCAGCAGAGAGGGAGACAAATACAATGAGCAGTTCTTC. This sequence joins TRBV28 and TRBJ2-1; tentative D call: TRBD2 (5 bases). The CDR3 loop spans 14 amino acids. Trimming took off 6 bases at V and 4 bases at J, with 13 bases between the two ends. CDR1 is MDHEN and CDR2 is SYDVKM in the germline V gene.

The chain uses TRBV18 and TRBJ2-1; TRBD2 agrees at 12 bases. The CDR3 extends over 18 amino acids. V dropped 3 bases and J dropped 5; count of bases not matched to a gene: 11. The V gene's germline CDR1 is KGHSH and CDR2 LQKENI. The CDR3 sequence is CASSPTSGRIAGDNEQFF. CDR3 nucleotides: TGTGCCAGCTCACCGACTAGCGGGAGAATTGCGGGGGACAATGAGCAGTTCTTC.

The V gene is TRBV6-4, the J gene TRBJ2-6; 10 positions match TRBD1. V trimming: 2 bases; J trimming: 4 bases; junction bases outside the gene matches: 2. In germline, CDR1 is MRHNA, CDR2 SNTAGT. This CDR3 contains 16 residues. CDR3 nucleotides: TGTGCCAGCAGTGACGGGACAGGGGTCGGGGCCAACGTCCTGACTTTC. Translation gives CASSDGTGVGANVLTF.

The chain joins TRBV7-2 to TRBJ2-7, with D unclear. Trimming stripped 1 base from V and 2 bases from J, with 12 bases between. The CDR3 is 15 amino acids. In germline, CDR1 is SGHTA, CDR2 FQGNSA. In DNA, the CDR3 is TGTGCCAGCAGCTTAGTCGGTAAGACAACCTACGAGCAGTACTTC. Encoded protein: CASSLVGKTTYEQYF.

The chain uses TRBV23-1 and TRBJ2-3; TRBD2 agrees at 8 bases. TRBV23-1 is assigned to the ORF class and has an uncertain function. The CDR3 totals 17 residues. The V gene end was trimmed by 4 bases and the J gene end by 0 bases; junction bases not matched to a gene: 9. CDR3 nucleotides: TGCGCCAGCAGTCCGGCCCCACTAGCGGCTAGCACAGATACGCAGTATTTT. Its translation: CASSPAPLAASTDTQYF.

This clone was observed a single time. This chain joins TRBV28 and TRBJ2-7; 9 nucleotides match TRBD2. Unmatched junction bases numbered 10, after V lost 5 bases and J lost 2 bases. CDR1 is MDHEN, CDR2 SYDVKM, per germline. There are 16 residues in the CDR3. The CDR3 DNA follows: TGTGCCAGCAGTCCCGCGGGGACTAGCAGAACCTACGAGCAGTACTTC. Translated: CASSPAGTSRTYEQYF.

The rearrangement links TRBV4-3 to TRBJ2-5, with unresolved D. The CDR3 covers 13 residues. CDR1 and CDR2 from the germline V gene are LGHNA and YSLEER. The V gene lost 0 bases and the J gene lost 4 bases, with 6 bases spanning the gap. The CDR3, as DNA: TGCGCCAGCAGCCAAGATAAAAGAGAGACCCAGTACTTC. Amino acid sequence: CASSQDKRETQYF.

The rearrangement joins TRBV6-5 to TRBJ2-4, with 11 bases identical to TRBD2. The CDR3 totals 14 residues. Germline CDR1 is MNHEY and CDR2 is SVGAGI. V gave up 4 bases and J gave up 6 bases; unmatched junction bases: 2. The DNA of the CDR3 is TGTGCCAGCAGTTCGGGGACTAGCGGAAACATTCAGTACTTC. It yields the protein CASSSGTSGNIQYF.

V gene TRBV19 combines with J gene TRBJ2-3; TRBD1 might be the D (6 bases). Germline V gene data show CDR1 as LNHDA and CDR2 as SQIVND (reference sequence). CDR3 length equals 16 residues. V dropped 1 base and J dropped 2 bases, with 13 bases sitting between them. The CDR3, as DNA: TGTGCCAGTAGTATAGCTGCAGGGGAAATCACAGATACGCAGTATTTT. Translated, it gives CASSIAAGEITDTQYF.

V gene TRBV2 combines with J gene TRBJ2-2; D is undetermined. This CDR3 has 14 residues. Germline V gene lookup returns CDR1 SNHLY and CDR2 FYNNEI. Trimming stripped 7 bases from V and 4 bases from J, with 13 bases between. The CDR3 here is CASNQIGSTGELFF. The CDR3 nucleotides read TGTGCCAGCAACCAAATTGGGTCCACCGGGGAGCTGTTTTTT.

The chain couples TRBV9 to TRBJ2-1; a possible D gene is TRBD1 (7 bases). The CDR3 extends over 14 amino acids. Germline assignment: CDR1 SGDLS and CDR2 YYNGEE. Trimming took 4 bases from V and 7 from J, leaving 15 bases between them. The CDR3 reads CASSPGGSDNEQFF. The CDR3, as DNA: TGTGCCAGCAGCCCAGGGGGGTCGGATAATGAGCAGTTCTTC. Using reference TRBV9 and TRBJ2-1 for the parts outside the CDR3, the full variable domain is DSGVTQTPKHLITATGQRVTLRCSPRSGDLSVYWYQQSLDQGLQFLIQYYNGEERAKGNILERFSAQQFPDLHSELNLSSLELGDSALYFCASSPGGSDNEQFFGPGTRLTVL.

The chain carries TRBV5-1 and TRBJ2-7; the match to TRBD1 covers 10 bases. CDR3 length: 14 amino acids. With 7 bases clipped from V and 5 bases from J, the junction kept 9 bases outside the gene matches. Germline loops: CDR1 SGHRS, CDR2 YFSETQ. CDR3 loop: CASRRGQGMDEQYF. In nucleotides, the CDR3 is TGCGCCAGCCGGAGGGGACAGGGGATGGACGAGCAGTACTTC.

The J gene is TRBJ2-5, the V gene TRBV19; possibly TRBD1 for D (5 bases). The germline gives CDR1 LNHDA, CDR2 SQIVND (reference sequence). V lost 4 bases to trimming and J lost 5 bases, with 14 bases between them. There are 14 residues in the CDR3. For the CDR3, the DNA is TGTGCCAGTAGTACCCTACAGGTATCCGAGACCCAGTACTTC. Translation: CASSTLQVSETQYF.

This sequence joins TRBV5-4 and TRBJ2-2, with 9 bases that match TRBD1. Trimming cost V 5 bases and J 5 bases; bases outside gene matches: 4. The CDR3 is 14 residues long. Germline V CDR1 and CDR2: SGHNT, YYREEE (reference sequence). CDR3 sequence (DNA): TGTGCCAGCAGAGGGACAGGGTTAACCGGGGAGCTGTTTTTT. Protein sequence: CASRGTGLTGELFF.

The chain links TRBV27 to TRBJ2-3, with D uncertain. The CDR3 length is 14 residues. Germline V gives CDR1 MNHEY, CDR2 SMNVEV (reference sequence). Trimming left V 3 bases short and J 0 bases short, with 7 bases between. The CDR3 nucleotides are TGTGCCAGCAGTTTTCTTGCTAGCACAGATACGCAGTATTTT. It yields the protein CASSFLASTDTQYF.

This chain joins TRBV6-5 and TRBJ1-6; D is ambiguous. CDR1 and CDR2 (germline): MNHEY, SVGAGI. V shed 8 bases and J shed 8 bases, with 13 bases lying between them. The CDR3 sequence is 13 residues long. The CDR3 here is CASGDPEYSPLHF. The CDR3 nucleotides read TGTGCCAGCGGGGATCCTGAATATTCACCCCTCCACTTT.

In DNA, the CDR3 is TGTGCCAGCAGTTTCGGGGGGCGCCCCAGTGGCTACACCTTC. As protein: CASSFGGRPSGYTF. This sequence joins TRBV28 and TRBJ1-2; maybe TRBD1 (6 bases). This CDR3 is 14 amino acids long. Germline V gene data show CDR1 as MDHEN and CDR2 as SYDVKM. Trimming removed 3 bases at V and 7 bases at J, with 15 bases between.

V and J are TRBV4-1 and TRBJ2-7; TRBD1 aligns across 7 bases. V shed 2 bases, J shed 1 base, and the junction held 5 bases outside the gene matches. Germline V gene sequence: CDR1 MGHRA, CDR2 YSYEKL. The CDR3 is 15 residues long. In DNA form, the CDR3 reads TGCGCCAGCAGCCAAACGCCGGGACAGTCCTACGAGCAGTACTTC. It encodes CASSQTPGQSYEQYF.

The chain uses TRBV27 and TRBJ1-4, with D uncertain. CDR1 and CDR2 from the germline V gene are MNHEY and SMNVEV (reference sequence). This CDR3 has 14 residues. The ends were cut back, 6 bases at V and 5 bases at J, with 13 bases in the middle. CDR3 protein: CASRVRGSNEKLFF. In nucleotides, the CDR3 is TGTGCCAGCAGGGTCCGCGGGTCAAATGAAAAACTGTTTTTT. Full variable domain (outside the CDR3, taken from reference TRBV27 and TRBJ1-4): EAQVTQNPRYLITVTGKKLTVTCSQNMNHEYMSWYRQDPGLGLRQIYYSMNVEVTDKGDVPEGYKVSRKEKRNFPLILESPSPNQTSLYFCASRVRGSNEKLFFGSGTQLSVL.